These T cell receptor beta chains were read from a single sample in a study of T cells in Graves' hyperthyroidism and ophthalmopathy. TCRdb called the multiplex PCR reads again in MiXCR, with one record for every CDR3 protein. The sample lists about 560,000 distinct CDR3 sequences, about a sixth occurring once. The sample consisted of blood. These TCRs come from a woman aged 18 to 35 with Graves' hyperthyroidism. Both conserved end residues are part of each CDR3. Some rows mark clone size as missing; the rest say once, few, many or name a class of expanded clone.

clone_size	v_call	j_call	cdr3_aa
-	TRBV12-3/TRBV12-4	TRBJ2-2	CASSFRGGGGELFF
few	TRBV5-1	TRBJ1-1	CASSLRTEGSAFF
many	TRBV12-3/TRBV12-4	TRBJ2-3	CASSPLAGTTDTQYF
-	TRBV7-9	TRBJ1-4	CASSLLSGANEKLFF
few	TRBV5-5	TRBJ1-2	CASSLEAGESYGYTF
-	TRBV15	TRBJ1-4	CATSRDRTGQGNEKLFF
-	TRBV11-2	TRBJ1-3	CASRVPGFPGNTIYF
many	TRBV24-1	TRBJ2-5	CATSDPSHGGGETQYF
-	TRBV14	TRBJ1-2	CASSQYQANYGYTF
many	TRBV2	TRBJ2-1	CASSDGNYEQFF
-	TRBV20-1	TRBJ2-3	CSASPRTSGATDTQYF
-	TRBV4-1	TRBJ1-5	CASSPNRVGQPQHF
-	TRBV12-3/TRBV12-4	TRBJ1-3	CASSPRTGNTIYF
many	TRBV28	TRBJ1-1	CASIWTDRVNTEAFF
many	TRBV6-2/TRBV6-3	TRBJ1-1	CASSYARNTEAFF
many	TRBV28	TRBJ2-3	CASSHPRWIAGGHGDTQYF
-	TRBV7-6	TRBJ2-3	CASSSGGRGDTQYF
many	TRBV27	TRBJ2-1	CASSSIPWPPIYNEQFF
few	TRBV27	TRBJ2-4	CASSRGGRKDLAKNIQYF
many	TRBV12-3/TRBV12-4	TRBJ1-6	CASRMTGDNSPLHF
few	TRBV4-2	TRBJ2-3	CASSQDRVGPDTQYF
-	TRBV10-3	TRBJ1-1	CAISQGQLSLNTEAFF
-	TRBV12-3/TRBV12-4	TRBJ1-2	CASSPTQGHGYTF
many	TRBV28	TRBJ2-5	CASTARDIRKETQYF
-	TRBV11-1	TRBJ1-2	CANPDNYGYTF
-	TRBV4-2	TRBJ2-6	CASSQDGDSGANVLTF
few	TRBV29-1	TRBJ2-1	CSVDLEGANEQFF
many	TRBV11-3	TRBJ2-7	CASSLSGTGSEQYF
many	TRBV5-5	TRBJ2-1	CASSLEVGNEQFF
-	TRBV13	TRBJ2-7	CASSLGGPGPTYEQYF
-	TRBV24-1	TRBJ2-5	CATSARVDSGETQYF
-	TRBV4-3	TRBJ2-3	CASSGTLGTDTQYF
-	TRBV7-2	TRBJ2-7	CASSNPQGGTSYEQYF
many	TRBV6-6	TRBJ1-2	CASSYIGDYGYTF
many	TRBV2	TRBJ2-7	CASRRSSGIYEQYF
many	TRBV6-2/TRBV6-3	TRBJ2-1	CASSYGTRGNEQFF
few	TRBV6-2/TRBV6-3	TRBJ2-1	CASRKLAGGPGEQFF
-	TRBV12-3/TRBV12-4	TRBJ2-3	CASSNGTGGANTQYF
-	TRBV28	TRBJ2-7	CASGSGSSYEQYF
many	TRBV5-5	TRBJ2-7	CASSPIRDPYEQYF
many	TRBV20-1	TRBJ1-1	CSVLVGTEAFF
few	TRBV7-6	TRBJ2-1	CASSLAGGPWDEQFF
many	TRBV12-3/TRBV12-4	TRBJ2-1	CASSPGRRSYNEQFF
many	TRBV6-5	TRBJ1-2	CASSYSGRLQTYGYTF
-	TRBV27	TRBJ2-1	CASSLVGTSGSSEQFF
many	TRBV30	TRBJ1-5	CAWSAGMDQPQHF
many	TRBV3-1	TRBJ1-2	CASSPGLYGYTF
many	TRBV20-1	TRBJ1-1	CSARRTGNTEAFF